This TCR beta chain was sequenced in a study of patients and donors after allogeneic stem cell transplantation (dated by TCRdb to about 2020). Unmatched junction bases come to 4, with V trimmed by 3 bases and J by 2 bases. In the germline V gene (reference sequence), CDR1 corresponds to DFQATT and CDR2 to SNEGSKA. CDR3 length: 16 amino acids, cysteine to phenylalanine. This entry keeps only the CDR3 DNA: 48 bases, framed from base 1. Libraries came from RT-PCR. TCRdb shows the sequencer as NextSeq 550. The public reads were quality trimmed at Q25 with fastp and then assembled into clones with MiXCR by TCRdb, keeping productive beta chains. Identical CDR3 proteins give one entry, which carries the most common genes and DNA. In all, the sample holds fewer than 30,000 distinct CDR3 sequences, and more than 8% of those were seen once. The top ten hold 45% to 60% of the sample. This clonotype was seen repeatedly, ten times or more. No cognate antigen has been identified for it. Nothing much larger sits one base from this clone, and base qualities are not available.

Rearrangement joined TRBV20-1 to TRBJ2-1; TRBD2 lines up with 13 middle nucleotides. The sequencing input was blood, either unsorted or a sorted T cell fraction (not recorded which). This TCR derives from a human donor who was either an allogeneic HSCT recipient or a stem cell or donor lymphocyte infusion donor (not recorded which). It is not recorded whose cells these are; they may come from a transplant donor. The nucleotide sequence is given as TGCAGTGCTAGCCCTACTAGCGGGAGGGCCTACAATGAGCAGTTCTTC. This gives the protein CSASPTSGRAYNEQFF.